These 6 T cell receptor beta chains came from one sample sequenced in a study of T-cell reconstitution after alpha-beta-depleted transplantation in children. The TCRbeta library was prepared with unique molecular identifiers. One entry per CDR3 protein, called by TCRdb with MiXCR from the PCR reads. The sample carries 530,000 or so distinct CDR3 sequences, 20% to 30% recorded once. The specimen comprised PBMCs, sampled before TCRalphabeta/CD19-depleted stem cell transplant. These receptors originate from a boy younger than two with Wiskott-Aldrich syndrome, due to receive a stem cell transplant.

The chain recombines TRBV4-1 with TRBJ1-5, with D uncertain. Trimming removed 0 bases from V and 1 base from J, with 10 bases in between. Germline CDR1 reads MGHRA; CDR2 reads YSYEKL. There are 16 residues in the CDR3. The CDR3 DNA is TGCGCCAGCAGCCAAGATCGACAAGGAAGCAATCAGCCCCAGCATTTT. Its protein product is CASSQDRQGSNQPQHF.

In its sample, this clonotype was seen a few times. This chain uses TRBV28 with TRBJ2-5; D is undetermined. Trimming took off 3 bases at V and 7 bases at J, with 15 bases between the two ends. The V gene's germline CDR1 is MDHEN and CDR2 SYDVKM. The CDR3 runs 14 residues. In nucleotides, the CDR3 is TGTGCCAGCAGTTTTACGTCAGGATTTGGGACCCAGTACTTC. Translation: CASSFTSGFGTQYF.

This clonotype was detected only a few times. CDR3 sequence reads: CASSRGRDPLYNEQFF. CDR3 DNA: TGTGCCAGCAGTCGGGGGCGGGACCCACTCTACAATGAGCAGTTCTTC. This chain connects TRBV27 to TRBJ2-1; D is tentatively TRBD1 or TRBD2 (6 bases each). V was cut by 5 bases and J by 3 bases, with 17 bases left in between. Germline CDR1 MNHEY, CDR2 SMNVEV (reference sequence). The CDR3 extends over 16 amino acids.

CDR3 DNA sequence: TGTGCCTGGAGTGTGGGGGGGAGCTCCTACGAGCAGTACTTC. It codes for CAWSVGGSSYEQYF. The genes are TRBV30 and TRBJ2-7, with 7 positions matching TRBD2. The CDR3 loop spans 14 amino acids. The ends lost 0 bases at V and 0 bases at J; junction bases unmatched: 2. The germline CDR1 and CDR2 sequences are GTSNPN and SVGIG (reference sequence).

A few counts support this clonotype. The V call is TRBV20-1, the J call TRBJ1-5, with D possibly being TRBD1 (5 bases). Germline assignment: CDR1 DFQATT and CDR2 SNEGSKA (reference sequence). This CDR3 is built from 12 residues. The V and J ends lost 6 bases and 7 bases respectively, with 13 bases between them. Here the CDR3 reads CSASRAKQPQHF. CDR3 DNA: TGCAGTGCCAGCAGGGCCAAGCAGCCCCAGCATTTT.

This clonotype was recorded a few times. This chain connects TRBV12-3 or TRBV12-4 to TRBJ2-3; 12 bases are a match to TRBD2. The V and J ends lost 7 bases and 0 bases, in that order; junction bases with no gene match: 11. This CDR3 has 18 amino acids. The CDR3, as DNA: TGTGCCAGCACCCCCGGACTAGCGGGATTCTCTAGCACAGATACGCAGTATTTT. Translated: CASTPGLAGFSSTDTQYF.